The subject of this entry is one TCR beta chain. The data are from a study of cytomegalovirus exposure and HLA in healthy donors. TCRdb's copy holds only in-frame clones and misses some; the assay was immunoSEQ multiplex PCR. The table includes 150,000 to 200,000 clones, 86% detected once. Germline loops: CDR1 SGHRS, CDR2 YFSETQ. CDR3 size: 15 residues. J gave up 4 bases and V 4 bases, and 6 bases lay outside the gene matches. The V gene is TRBV5-1, the J gene TRBJ2-3, with 10 bases aligning to TRBD1. This sequence originates from a woman between 18 and 30 years old in good health and CMV-seronegative. The sample taken for sequencing was PBMCs. CDR3 nucleotide sequence: TGCGCCAGCAGCGCCGGGACAGGGGACCCAGATACGCAGTATTTT. Translation: CASSAGTGDPDTQYF.